This passage covers 22 T cell receptor delta chains from one sample sequenced in a study of γδ T cells in repeated Plasmodium falciparum infection. TCRdb used CATT to re-call clones from the multiplex PCR reads. The sample holds under 60,000 delta-chain clones; around 1.6% are singletons and the top ten take 8.6%. Gammadelta T cells were flow-sorted from PBMC into Vgamma9/Vdelta2+ and Vdelta2-negative populations for bulk analysis. Material: gamma-delta T cells from blood. The receptor source for this set is a pool of human donors (malaria-infected and uninfected, not separated).

Regarding this clone: TCRdb records a much larger clone's protein for this DNA, with a difference at residue 8 that likely arises from a read error; the protein given is the translation of the DNA. The gene calls are TRDV1 and TRDJ1; 12 nucleotides agree with TRDD3. No J segment appears in TCRdb, so it was assigned here by matching the sequence to germline. This CDR3 is built from 23 residues. The germline V gene has CDR1 TSWWSYY and CDR2 QGS. After removal of 5 bases from V and 2 bases from J, the junction contained 27 bases not matched to a gene. The CDR3 DNA reads TGTGCTCTTGGGAGAAGGGTAGCTACCCGAAAACTGGGGGATACTCCCAGTACCGATAAACTCATCTTT. This encodes CALGRRVATRKLGDTPSTDKLIF.

A remark on this clone: A far larger clone is a single base away, which makes a read error likely. Other DNA sequences of this sample code for an identical CDR3. The chain links TRDV1 to TRDJ1, with 12 positions matching TRDD3. TCRdb carries no J gene annotation; the J gene was assigned here by matching the DNA with germline. V dropped 2 bases and J dropped 0; count of bases not matched to a gene: 34. The CDR3 runs 27 residues. Germline V gene sequence: CDR1 TSWWSYY, CDR2 QGS. CDR3 sequence (DNA): TGTGCTCTTGGGGAAATTTGGGGTGCGTCCTATCCCCAGTACTGGGGGATACATCGTTGTGACACCGATAAACTCATCTTT. This codes for CALGEIWGASYPQYWGIHRCDTDKLIF.

This clone showed up just a few times. The protein that TCRdb holds for this DNA derives from a much larger clone and differs from the translated DNA at residue 9, which likely indicates a read error; the protein shown here is translated from the DNA. The rearrangement links TRDV1 to TRDJ1, with TRDD2 identical over 7 bases. Here the J gene was assigned by germline matching of the DNA, as TCRdb has none. The CDR3 totals 25 residues. The germline gives CDR1 TSWWSYY, CDR2 QGS. The V gene end was trimmed by 3 bases and the J gene end by 2 bases; junction bases not matched to a gene: 36. The CDR3 sequence is CALGERPSCGCDGILPEEPTDKLIF. DNA of the CDR3: TGTGCTCTTGGGGAGCGTCCTTCCTGCGGATGCGACGGTATCCTTCCCGAAGAGCCTACCGATAAACTCATCTTT.

This clone is classed as medium-sized. At the DNA level, this CDR3 is encoded by other sequences in the same sample as well. This chain uses TRDV1 with TRDJ1; D not resolved. Trimming left V 0 bases short and J 0 bases short, with 11 bases between. Germline V gene sequence: CDR1 TSWWSYY, CDR2 QGS. The CDR3 is made up of 16 amino acids. CDR3 loop: CALGELPPPYTDKLIF. In DNA form, the CDR3 reads TGTGCTCTTGGGGAACTGCCCCCACCGTACACCGATAAACTCATCTTT.

This clone came up many times. This chain connects TRDV3 to TRDJ1, with a tentative D call TRDD3 (6 bases). Looked up from germline, CDR1 is TVYSNPD and CDR2 is GDNSRS (reference sequence). This CDR3 contains 13 residues. The germline V and J ends were trimmed by 5 bases and 5 bases, with 18 bases remaining between them. DNA for the CDR3: TGTGCCCTCCTTGAGCTGGGGACAGATAAACTCATCTTT. It codes for CALLELGTDKLIF.

Regarding this clone: This DNA's translation and the protein TCRdb lists, from a much larger clone, do not match at residue 4, likely due to a read error; the protein shown is translated from the DNA. This sequence joins TRDV1 and TRDJ1, with TRDD3 matching 7 bases. Germline V lookup: CDR1 TSWWSYY, CDR2 QGS. CDR3 length: 17 residues. In nucleotides, the CDR3 is TGTGCTCTTAGGGAACCAATAGGCTGGGGGCAGGCCGATAAACTCATCTTT. This codes for CALREPIGWGQADKLIF.

This clone occurred many times. The chain is built from TRDV1 and TRDJ1, with TRDD3 matching 11 bases. Matching the DNA to germline supplied the J gene, which TCRdb does not give. V was clipped by 1 base and J by 0 bases; unmatched bases: 37. This CDR3 has 28 residues. CDR1 and CDR2 (germline): TSWWSYY, QGS. The CDR3 here is CALGEHRLPLLGDIGLASRNYYTDKLIF. Written as DNA, the CDR3 is TGTGCTCTTGGGGAACACCGCCTTCCTCTACTGGGGGATATAGGTCTTGCGTCGAGGAACTACTACACCGATAAACTCATCTTT.

For this clone: The translation of this DNA and the TCRdb protein of a much larger clone differ at residue 12, probably owing to a read error; the protein shown here is translated from the DNA. The chain combines TRDV2 with TRDJ1; tentatively, D is TRDD3 (6 bases). The J gene, left out of TCRdb, was set here by checking the DNA against germline. Per the germline V gene, CDR1 is GEAIGNYY and CDR2 is EKD. The length of the CDR3 is 16 residues. The V end lost 3 bases, the J end lost 7 bases, and 23 bases lay between the germline ends. The chain's CDR3 is CACDVLGFDDAGKLIF. The CDR3 DNA sequence: TGTGCCTGTGACGTCCTGGGGTTTGATGATGCCGGTAAACTCATCTTT.

At least ten counts were recorded for this clone. TCRdb's entry gives the protein of a much larger clone, which mismatches this DNA's translation at residue 18, likely from a read error; the protein reported here is translated from the DNA. As DNA, the CDR3 is TGTGCTCTTGGGGAAGACTTGAAGGGCTGGGGGATCTATCCCACCGGTAAACCCATCTTT. It yields the protein CALGEDLKGWGIYPTGKPIF. The V gene is TRDV1; the J gene was not called; the table's D call of TRDD3 was not tested on the DNA. The germline CDR1 and CDR2 sequences are TSWWSYY and QGS. The CDR3 is 20 amino acids.

Details on this clone: A far larger clone is one base from this, pointing to a likely read error. This sample includes further DNA sequences coding for the same CDR3. TRDV1 is the V gene, and the J gene was not called; TRDD3 reflects the table's D call only, with no check against the DNA. This CDR3 contains 17 residues. Germline V gene lookup returns CDR1 TSWWSYY and CDR2 QGS. CDR3 in amino acids: CALGELWGIRGTDKLIF. In nucleotides, the CDR3 is TGTGCTCTTGGGGAATTATGGGGGATACGAGGCACCGATAAACTCATTTTT.

This clone was seen a handful of times. This clone may be a read error of a much larger clone one base away. The chain uses TRDV1 and TRDJ1; 12 nucleotides agree with TRDD3. The J gene is not listed in TCRdb, so it was assigned here from a DNA match to germline. The CDR3 consists of 23 residues. V shed 5 bases and J 0 bases; nucleotides not matched to a gene: 25. Germline V gives CDR1 TSWWSYY, CDR2 QGS. The CDR3 DNA reads TGTGCTCTTGGGCTTCCTACTTTCGACTGGGGGATACTGCAGTACCCGTACACCGATAAACTCATCTTT. Protein: CALGLPTFDWGILQYPYTDKLIF.

The V call is TRDV1, the J call TRDJ1; 7 bases agree with TRDD3. TCRdb gives no J gene; it was assigned here by matching the DNA to germline. The CDR3 sequence is 20 residues long. Germline V gene data show CDR1 as TSWWSYY and CDR2 as QGS. The V gene end was trimmed by 4 bases and the J gene end by 0 bases; junction bases not matched to a gene: 20. This CDR3 reads CALGALDPITGAKYTDKLIF. The CDR3 nucleotides are TGTGCTCTTGGGGCCCTTGACCCTATTACTGGGGCCAAGTACACCGATAAACTCATCTTT.

Of note for this clone: The protein in TCRdb stems from a much larger clone and differs at residue 7 from this DNA's translation, likely a read error; here the protein is translated from the DNA. This sequence joins TRDV1 and TRDJ1, with 11 bases lining up with TRDD3. The J gene comes from matching the DNA to germline here; TCRdb lacks it. V dropped 1 base and J dropped 0; count of bases not matched to a gene: 19. CDR3 size: 22 residues. The V gene's germline CDR1 is TSWWSYY and CDR2 QGS. For the CDR3, the DNA is TGTGCTCTTGGGGAACCTCCCTACGGTCTACTGGGGGATATTTGCTACACCGATAAACTCATCTTT. Amino acids: CALGEPPYGLLGDICYTDKLIF.

This clone was observed a handful of times. This may come from a read error, since a much larger clone is one base off. This chain uses TRDV2 with TRDJ1, with D possibly matching TRDD3 (5 bases). Germline CDR1 and CDR2: GEAIGNYY and EKD. This CDR3 has 17 residues. The CDR3 protein is CACDRRIFPFRTDKLIF. The CDR3 DNA reads TGTGCCTGTGACAGGAGGATATTCCCCTTTAGGACCGATAAGCTCATCTTT.

V usage is TRDV1 and J usage is TRDJ2; D is uncertain. TCRdb supplies no J gene; here it was assigned by aligning the nucleotide sequence to germline. The CDR3 is 13 residues long. The V end was cut by 4 bases, the J end by 3 bases, with 6 bases between. Germline assignment: CDR1 TSWWSYY and CDR2 QGS. The CDR3 DNA is TGTGCTCTTGGGGCCCAACTGACAGCACAACTCTTCTTT. Translated: CALGAQLTAQLFF.

This clone showed up many times. The amino acid sequence in TCRdb belongs to a much larger clone and departs from this DNA's translation at residue 9, likely a sequencing read error; the sequence shown is translated from the DNA. J is TRDJ1 and V is TRDV1; no clear D. Trimming took 8 bases from V and 3 from J, leaving 22 bases between them. This CDR3 has 16 amino acids. Per the germline V gene, CDR1 is TSWWSYY and CDR2 is QGS. The DNA of the CDR3 is TGTGCTCTTCTGACCGCAACAAGGGGTTCGGCCGATAAACTCATCTTT. This gives the protein CALLTATRGSADKLIF.

This clone was counted ten times or more. The protein TCRdb gives is from a much larger clone and does not agree with this DNA's translation at residue 3, likely a read error; the protein shown here comes from the DNA. J is TRDJ1 and V is TRDV1; D is perhaps TRDD3 (5 bases). Germline lookup yields CDR1 TSWWSYY and CDR2 QGS. CDR3 length: 12 residues. Here the CDR3 DNA reads TGTGCTTTTGGGGAACCAGCGCATAAACTCATCTTT. Protein product: CAFGEPAHKLIF.

Comments on this clone: The amino acid sequence in TCRdb belongs to a much larger clone and departs from this DNA's translation at residue 13, likely a sequencing read error; the sequence shown is translated from the DNA. This sequence joins TRDV3 and TRDJ1, with a tentative D call TRDD3 (5 bases). V lost 5 bases and J lost 1, with 32 bases in between. The CDR3 is 19 residues long. Germline CDR1 reads TVYSNPD; CDR2 reads GDNSRS (reference sequence). The CDR3 protein is CAIRAHSELCESTTDKLIF. In DNA form, the CDR3 reads TGTGCCATACGTGCTCATTCTGAATTGTGCGAAAGTACCACCGATAAACTCATCTTT.

This clone was observed at least ten times. Germline is not matched at one junction end, which may reflect a read error. The identical CDR3 is also encoded by other nucleotide sequences in the sample. This chain joins TRDV1 and TRDJ1; 7 positions agree with TRDD3. The CDR3 has 18 amino acids. The V gene's germline CDR1 is TSWWSYY and CDR2 QGS. The CDR3 is CALGAPPQYWGRTDKLIF. The CDR3 DNA reads TGTGCTCTTGGCGCCCCTCCTCAGTACTGGGGACGCACCGATAAGCTCATCTTT.

This clone showed up many times. The chain employs TRDV2 and TRDJ1, with TRDD3 matching 9 bases. TCRdb carries no J gene annotation; the J gene was assigned here by matching the DNA with germline. After removal of 3 bases from V and 0 bases from J, the junction contained 13 bases not matched to a gene. CDR3 size: 18 residues. CDR1 GEAIGNYY and CDR2 EKD come from the germline V gene. CDR3: CACDSVGRGIHHTDKLIF. DNA for the CDR3: TGTGCCTGTGACTCCGTGGGGAGGGGGATACATCACACCGATAAACTCATCTTT.

Only a few counts were recorded for this clone. The TCRdb protein, from a much larger clone, departs from this DNA's translation at residue 3, likely by read error; the protein shown derives from the DNA. The V and J genes are TRDV2 and TRDJ1, with a tentative D call TRDD3 (6 bases). Germline loops: CDR1 GEAIGNYY, CDR2 EKD. The CDR3 extends over 16 amino acids. The CDR3 DNA reads as TGTGCCTTTGACACCTTGGGGGCCTACCATACCGATAAACTCATCTTT. This codes for CAFDTLGAYHTDKLIF.

As regards this clone: A far larger clone lies a single base away; this is likely a read error. Other DNA variants within this sample encode the same CDR3. The J gene is TRDJ1, the V gene TRDV2, with a weak D call TRDD3 (6 bases). Matching the DNA to germline supplied the J gene, which TCRdb does not give. In germline, CDR1 is GEAIGNYY, CDR2 EKD. The CDR3 is 15 residues long. Trimming pared 4 bases from V and 0 bases from J, leaving 14 bases between. CDR3 in DNA: TGTGCCTGTGATACCGTGGGGATGGACACCGATAAACTCATCTTT. It translates to CACDTVGMDTDKLIF.